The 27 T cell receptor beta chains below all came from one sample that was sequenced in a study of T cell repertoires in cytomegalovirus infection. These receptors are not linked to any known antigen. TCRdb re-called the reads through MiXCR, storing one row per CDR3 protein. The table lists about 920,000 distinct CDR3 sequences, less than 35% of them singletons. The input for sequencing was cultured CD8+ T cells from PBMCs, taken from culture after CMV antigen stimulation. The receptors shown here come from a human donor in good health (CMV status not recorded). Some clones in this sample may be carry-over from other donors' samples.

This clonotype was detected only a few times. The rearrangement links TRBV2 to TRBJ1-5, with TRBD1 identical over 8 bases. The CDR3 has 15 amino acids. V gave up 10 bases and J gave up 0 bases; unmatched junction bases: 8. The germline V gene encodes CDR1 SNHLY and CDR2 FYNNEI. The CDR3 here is CATTTGTGSNQPQHF. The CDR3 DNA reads TGTGCCACCACCACCGGGACAGGTAGCAATCAGCCCCAGCATTTT.

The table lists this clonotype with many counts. The CDR3 bases are TGTGCCAGTAGTATAGCAGCCAGCGGCTACACCTTC. It encodes CASSIAASGYTF. The chain carries TRBV19 and TRBJ1-2, with D uncertain. Between the trimmed V and J ends, which lost 1 base and 8 bases, there was a span of 8 bases. CDR1 and CDR2 from the germline V gene are LNHDA and SQIVND (reference sequence). This CDR3 comprises 12 residues.

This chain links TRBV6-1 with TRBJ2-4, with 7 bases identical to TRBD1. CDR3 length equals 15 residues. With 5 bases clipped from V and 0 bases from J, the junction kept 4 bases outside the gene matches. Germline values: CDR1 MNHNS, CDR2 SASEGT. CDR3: CASSRRQGAKNIQYF. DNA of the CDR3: TGTGCCAGCAGTCGCCGACAGGGAGCCAAAAACATTCAGTACTTC.

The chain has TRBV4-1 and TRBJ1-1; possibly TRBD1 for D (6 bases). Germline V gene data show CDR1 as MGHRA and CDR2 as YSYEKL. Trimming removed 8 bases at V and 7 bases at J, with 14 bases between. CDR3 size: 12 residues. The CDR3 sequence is CASGNFRGEAFF. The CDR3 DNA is TGCGCCAGCGGAAATTTCAGGGGTGAAGCTTTCTTT.

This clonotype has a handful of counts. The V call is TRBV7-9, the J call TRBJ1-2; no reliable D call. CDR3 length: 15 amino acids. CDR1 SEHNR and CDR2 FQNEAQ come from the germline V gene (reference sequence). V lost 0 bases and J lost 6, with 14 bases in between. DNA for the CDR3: TGTGCCAGCAGCTTAGCAGGTTCAGGTTGGGATGGCTACACCTTC. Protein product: CASSLAGSGWDGYTF. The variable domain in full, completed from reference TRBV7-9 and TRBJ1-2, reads DTGVSQNPRHKITKRGQNVTFRCDPISEHNRLYWYRQTLGQGPEFLTYFQNEAQLEKSRLLSDRFSAERPKGSFSTLEIQRTEQGDSAMYLCASSLAGSGWDGYTFGSGTRLTVV.

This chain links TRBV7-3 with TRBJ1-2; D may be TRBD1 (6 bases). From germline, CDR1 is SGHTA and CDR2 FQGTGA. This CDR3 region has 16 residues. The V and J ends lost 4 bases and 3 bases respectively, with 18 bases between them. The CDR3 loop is CASSSQGGGPDYGYTF. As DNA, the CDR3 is TGTGCCAGCAGCTCCCAAGGGGGGGGCCCGGACTATGGCTACACCTTC.

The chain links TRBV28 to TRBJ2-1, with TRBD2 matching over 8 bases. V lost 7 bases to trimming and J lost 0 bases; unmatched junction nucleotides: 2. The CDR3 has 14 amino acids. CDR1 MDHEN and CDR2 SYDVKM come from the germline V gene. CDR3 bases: TGTGCCAGCACCGGGGGGGCCTCCTACAATGAGCAGTTCTTC. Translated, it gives CASTGGASYNEQFF.

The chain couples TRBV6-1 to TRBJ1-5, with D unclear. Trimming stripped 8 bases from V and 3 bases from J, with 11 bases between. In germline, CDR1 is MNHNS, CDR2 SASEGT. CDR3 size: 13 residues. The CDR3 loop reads CASLGLDNQPQHF. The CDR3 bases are TGTGCCAGCCTAGGGTTAGACAATCAGCCCCAGCATTTT.

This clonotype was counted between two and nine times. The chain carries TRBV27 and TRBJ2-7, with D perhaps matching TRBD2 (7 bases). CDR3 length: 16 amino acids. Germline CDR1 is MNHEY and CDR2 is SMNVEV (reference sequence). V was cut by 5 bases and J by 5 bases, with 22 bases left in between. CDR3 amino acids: CASSPSSGGFTHEQYF. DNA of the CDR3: TGTGCCAGCAGTCCATCGTCGGGGGGCTTCACCCACGAGCAGTACTTC.

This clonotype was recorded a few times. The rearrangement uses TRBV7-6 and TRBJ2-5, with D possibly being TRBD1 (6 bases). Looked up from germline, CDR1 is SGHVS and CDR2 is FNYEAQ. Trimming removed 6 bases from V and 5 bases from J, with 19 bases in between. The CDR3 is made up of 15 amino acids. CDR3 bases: TGTGCCAGCAGGACCGGGACAATTGGACGGGAGACCCAGTACTTC. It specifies CASRTGTIGRETQYF.

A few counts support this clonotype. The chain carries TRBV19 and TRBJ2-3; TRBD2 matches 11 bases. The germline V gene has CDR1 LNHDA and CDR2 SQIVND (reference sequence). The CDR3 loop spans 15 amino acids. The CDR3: CVSSVAGGQGDTQYF. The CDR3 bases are TGTGTTAGCTCGGTAGCGGGGGGGCAGGGAGATACGCAGTATTTT.

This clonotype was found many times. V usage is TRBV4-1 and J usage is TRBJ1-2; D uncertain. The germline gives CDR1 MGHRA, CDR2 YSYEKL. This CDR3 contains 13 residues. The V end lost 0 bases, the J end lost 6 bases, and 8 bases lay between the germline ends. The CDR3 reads CASSQDRVDGYTF. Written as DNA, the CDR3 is TGCGCCAGCAGCCAAGATCGCGTGGATGGCTACACCTTC.

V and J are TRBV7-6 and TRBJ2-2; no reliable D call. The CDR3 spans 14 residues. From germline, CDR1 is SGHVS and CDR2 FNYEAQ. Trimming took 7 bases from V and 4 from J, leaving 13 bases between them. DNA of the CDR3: TGTGCCAGCAATGACTTCTCGGGCACCGGGGAGCTGTTTTTT. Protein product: CASNDFSGTGELFF.

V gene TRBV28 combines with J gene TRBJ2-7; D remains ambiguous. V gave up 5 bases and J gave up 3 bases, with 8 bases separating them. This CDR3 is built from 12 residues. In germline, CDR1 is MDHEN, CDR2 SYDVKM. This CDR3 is CASSRRHYEQYV. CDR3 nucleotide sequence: TGTGCCAGCAGTCGCCGGCACTACGAGCAGTACGTC.

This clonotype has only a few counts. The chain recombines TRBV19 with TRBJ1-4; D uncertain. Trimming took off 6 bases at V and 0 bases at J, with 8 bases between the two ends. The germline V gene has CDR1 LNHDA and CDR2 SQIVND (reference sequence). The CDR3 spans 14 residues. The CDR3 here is CASRLDATNEKLFF. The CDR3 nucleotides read TGTGCCAGTAGGCTCGATGCAACTAATGAAAAACTGTTTTTT.

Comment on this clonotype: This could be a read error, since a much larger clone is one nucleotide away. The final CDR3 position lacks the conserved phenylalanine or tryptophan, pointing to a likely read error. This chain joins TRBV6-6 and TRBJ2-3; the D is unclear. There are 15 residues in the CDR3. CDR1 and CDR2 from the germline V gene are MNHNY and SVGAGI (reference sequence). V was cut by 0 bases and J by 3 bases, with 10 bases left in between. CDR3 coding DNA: TGTGCCAGCAGTTACTCGATTAGGTCGACAGATACGCAGTATTTG. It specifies CASSYSIRSTDTQYL.

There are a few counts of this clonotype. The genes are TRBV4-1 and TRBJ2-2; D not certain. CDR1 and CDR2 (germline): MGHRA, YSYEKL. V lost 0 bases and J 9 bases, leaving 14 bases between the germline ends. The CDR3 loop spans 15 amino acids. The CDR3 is CASSQDRGTTRELFF. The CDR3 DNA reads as TGCGCCAGCAGCCAAGATAGAGGAACAACCCGGGAGCTGTTTTTT.

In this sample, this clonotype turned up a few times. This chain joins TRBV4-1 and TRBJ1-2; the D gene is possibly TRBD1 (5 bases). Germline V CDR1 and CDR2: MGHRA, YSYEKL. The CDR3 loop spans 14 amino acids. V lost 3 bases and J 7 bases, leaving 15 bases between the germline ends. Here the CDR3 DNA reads TGCGCCAGCAGCCAGCCAGTGGGACTGGGTGGCTACACCTTC. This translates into CASSQPVGLGGYTF.

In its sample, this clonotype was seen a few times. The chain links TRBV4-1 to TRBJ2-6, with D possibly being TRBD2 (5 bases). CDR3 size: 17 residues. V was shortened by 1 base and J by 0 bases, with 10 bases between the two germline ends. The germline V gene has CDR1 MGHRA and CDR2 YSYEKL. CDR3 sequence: CASSQAGKSSGANVLTF. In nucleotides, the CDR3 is TGCGCCAGCAGCCAAGCCGGGAAGAGCTCTGGGGCCAACGTCCTGACTTTC.

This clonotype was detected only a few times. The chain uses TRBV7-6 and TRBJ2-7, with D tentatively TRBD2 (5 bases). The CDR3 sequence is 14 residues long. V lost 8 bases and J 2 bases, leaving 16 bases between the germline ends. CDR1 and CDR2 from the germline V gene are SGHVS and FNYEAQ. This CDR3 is CASGRRTGPYEQYV. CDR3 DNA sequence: TGTGCCAGCGGGAGACGGACCGGACCCTACGAGCAGTACGTC.

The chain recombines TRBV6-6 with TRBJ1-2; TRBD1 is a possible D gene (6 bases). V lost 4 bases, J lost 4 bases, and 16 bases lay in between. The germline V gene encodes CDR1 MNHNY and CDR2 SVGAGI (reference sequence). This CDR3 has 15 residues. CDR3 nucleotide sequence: TGTGCCAGCAGTTCCCCCAGGGGCTCCGGCTATGGCTACACCTTC. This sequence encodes CASSSPRGSGYGYTF.

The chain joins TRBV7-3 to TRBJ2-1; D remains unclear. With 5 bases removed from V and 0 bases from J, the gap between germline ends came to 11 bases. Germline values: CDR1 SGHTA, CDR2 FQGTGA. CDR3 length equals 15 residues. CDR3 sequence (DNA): TGTGCCAGCAGCCCCCAGGCCCTCTCCTACAATGAGCAGTTCTTC. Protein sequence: CASSPQALSYNEQFF.

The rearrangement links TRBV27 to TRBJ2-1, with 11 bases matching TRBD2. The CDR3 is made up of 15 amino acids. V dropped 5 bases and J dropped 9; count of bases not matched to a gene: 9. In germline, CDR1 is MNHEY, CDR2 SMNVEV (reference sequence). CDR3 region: CASSTISGGAFEQFF. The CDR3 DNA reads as TGTGCCAGCAGTACAATTAGCGGGGGGGCCTTTGAGCAGTTCTTC.

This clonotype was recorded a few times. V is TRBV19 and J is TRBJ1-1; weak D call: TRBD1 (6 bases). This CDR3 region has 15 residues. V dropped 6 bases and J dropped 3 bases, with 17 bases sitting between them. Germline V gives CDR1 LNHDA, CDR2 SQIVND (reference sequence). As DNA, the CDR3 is TGTGCCAGTAGCGGATTGTCAGGGGAGGACACTGAAGCTTTCTTT. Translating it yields CASSGLSGEDTEAFF.

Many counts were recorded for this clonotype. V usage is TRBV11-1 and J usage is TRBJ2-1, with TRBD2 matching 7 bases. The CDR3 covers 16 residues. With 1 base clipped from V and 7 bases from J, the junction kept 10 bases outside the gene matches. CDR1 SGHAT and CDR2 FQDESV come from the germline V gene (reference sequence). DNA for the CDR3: TGTGCCAGCAGCTTAGGGGGACTAATCCCCGCAAATGAGCAGTTCTTC. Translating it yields CASSLGGLIPANEQFF.

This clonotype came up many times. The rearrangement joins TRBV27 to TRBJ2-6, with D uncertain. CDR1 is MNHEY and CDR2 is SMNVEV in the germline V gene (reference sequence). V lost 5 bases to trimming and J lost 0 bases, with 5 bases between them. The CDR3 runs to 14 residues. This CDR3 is CASSGFSGANVLTF. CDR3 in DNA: TGTGCCAGCAGTGGGTTCTCTGGGGCCAACGTCCTGACTTTC.

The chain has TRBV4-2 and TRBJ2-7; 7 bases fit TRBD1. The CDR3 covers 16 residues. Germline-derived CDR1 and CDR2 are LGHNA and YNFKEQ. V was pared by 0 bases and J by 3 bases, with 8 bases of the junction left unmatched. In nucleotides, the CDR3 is TGTGCCAGCAGCCAAGAGGGGCGGCAGGGGGACTACGAGCAGTACTTC. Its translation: CASSQEGRQGDYEQYF.